These 25 T cell receptor beta chains were sequenced from one sample in a study of blood T cell repertoires in COVID-19. The method was immunoSEQ multiplex PCR; TCRdb's version includes in-frame clones alone and lacks a portion of them. This table holds about 160,000 clones, 75% to 90% found once. The sample comprised PBMCs or T cells enriched from blood (not recorded which). The receptors shown here come from a woman between 45 and 65 years old who had recovered from COVID-19.

This clone was detected a few times. The chain is built from TRBV7-9 and TRBJ2-3; the match to TRBD2 covers 7 bases. Germline values: CDR1 SEHNR, CDR2 FQNEAQ (reference sequence). The V segment lost 8 bases and the J segment 2 bases; nucleotides outside the gene matches: 7. The length of the CDR3 is 14 residues. CDR3 sequence: CASSGGRYTDTQYF. CDR3 bases: TGTGCCAGCTCGGGAGGACGATACACAGATACGCAGTATTTT.

The rearrangement uses TRBV6-5 and TRBJ2-1; 7 bases align to TRBD2. The CDR3 has 13 amino acids. J lost 8 bases, V lost 6 bases, and 7 bases had no gene match. Per the germline V gene, CDR1 is MNHEY and CDR2 is SVGAGI. The CDR3 spells CASRKLAIHEQFF. DNA for the CDR3: TGTGCCAGCAGGAAACTAGCGATCCATGAGCAGTTCTTC.

The chain carries TRBV11-2 and TRBJ1-2; maybe TRBD1 (5 bases). The CDR3 length is 14 residues. The V gene's germline CDR1 is SGHAT and CDR2 FQNNGV. V lost 4 bases and J 7 bases, leaving 16 bases between the germline ends. This CDR3 is CASSSPQGWSGYTF. As DNA, the CDR3 is TGTGCCAGCAGCTCCCCCCAGGGTTGGAGTGGCTACACCTTC.

This chain joins TRBV20-1 and TRBJ1-1; tentative D call: TRBD1 (5 bases). V lost 6 bases and J lost 5, with 7 bases in between. The germline V gene encodes CDR1 DFQATT and CDR2 SNEGSKA (reference sequence). The CDR3 loop spans 10 amino acids. CDR3 bases: TGCAGTGCGAGACAGACTGAAGCTTTCTTT. Residues: CSARQTEAFF.

The chain combines TRBV6-1 with TRBJ1-1; perhaps TRBD1 as D (6 bases). In germline, CDR1 is MNHNS, CDR2 SASEGT. CDR3 size: 16 residues. V lost 4 bases and J 0 bases, leaving 15 bases between the germline ends. The CDR3 DNA follows: TGTGCCAGCAGTGCCTTGGCAGGGGCGATGAACACTGAAGCTTTCTTT. Translation gives CASSALAGAMNTEAFF.

This sequence joins TRBV10-3 and TRBJ2-7; TRBD2 matches at 7 bases. Germline trimming cut 6 bases from V and 3 bases from J; bases unmatched to any gene: 8. The CDR3 consists of 14 residues. Germline V CDR1 and CDR2: ENHRY, SYGVKD. The CDR3 spells CAISEQGGGYEQYV. In nucleotides, the CDR3 is TGTGCCATCAGCGAACAAGGCGGGGGCTACGAGCAGTACGTC.

This clone was recorded only once. The chain uses TRBV5-1 and TRBJ2-1, with a weak D call TRBD1 (6 bases). Trimming took 3 bases from V and 15 from J, leaving 13 bases between them. Germline loops: CDR1 SGHRS, CDR2 YFSETQ. The CDR3 extends over 11 amino acids. DNA of the CDR3: TGCGCCAGCAGCTACCGGGACAAGACGTTCTTC. Protein sequence: CASSYRDKTFF.

The genes are TRBV5-1 and TRBJ2-1; D uncertain. V lost 4 bases and J 0 bases, leaving 14 bases between the germline ends. This CDR3 contains 16 residues. Per the germline V gene, CDR1 is SGHRS and CDR2 is YFSETQ. The DNA for the CDR3 is TGCGCCAGCAGCCCGGGTTCGTCGTCCTCCTACAATGAGCAGTTCTTC. It specifies CASSPGSSSSYNEQFF.

The chain is built from TRBV7-9 and TRBJ2-7, with TRBD1 matching over 7 bases. V trimming: 5 bases; J trimming: 3 bases; junction bases outside the gene matches: 10. Looked up from germline, CDR1 is SEHNR and CDR2 is FQNEAQ (reference sequence). The CDR3 is made up of 15 amino acids. CDR3 region: CASSLAGTVYYEQYV. The DNA of the CDR3 is TGTGCCAGCAGCCTCGCCGGGACAGTTTACTACGAGCAGTACGTC.

This chain connects TRBV11-2 to TRBJ2-1; 13 nucleotides match TRBD2. Trimming took 3 bases from V and 7 from J; bases not matched to a gene: 9. The CDR3 has 17 amino acids. CDR1 is SGHAT and CDR2 is FQNNGV in the germline V gene. CDR3 sequence reads: CASSFPLGTSGNNEQFF. The DNA for the CDR3 is TGTGCCAGCAGCTTCCCGCTCGGGACTAGCGGGAATAATGAGCAGTTCTTC. Complete variable domain (other parts from reference TRBV11-2 and TRBJ2-1): EAGVAQSPRYKIIEKRQSVAFWCNPISGHATLYWYQQILGQGPKLLIQFQNNGVVDDSQLPKDRFSAERLKGVDSTLKIQPAKLEDSAVYLCASSFPLGTSGNNEQFFGPGTRLTVL.

V and J are TRBV28 and TRBJ1-1; D is ambiguous. With 7 bases removed from V and 0 bases from J, the gap between germline ends came to 6 bases. This CDR3 comprises 12 residues. Germline assignment: CDR1 MDHEN and CDR2 SYDVKM. The CDR3 loop is CASTRLNTEAFF. In nucleotides, the CDR3 is TGTGCCAGCACCAGGCTGAACACTGAAGCTTTCTTT.

The chain couples TRBV19 to TRBJ2-1; 8 bases are a match to TRBD1. The V segment lost 5 bases and the J segment 3 bases; nucleotides outside the gene matches: 6. This CDR3 is built from 15 residues. From germline, CDR1 is LNHDA and CDR2 SQIVND (reference sequence). The CDR3 coding sequence is TGTGCCAGTAGTGCAGGGGGCAACTACTACAATGAGCAGTTCTTC. It codes for CASSAGGNYYNEQFF. Full variable domain (rest looked up from reference TRBV19 and TRBJ2-1): DGGITQSPKYLFRKEGQNVTLSCEQNLNHDAMYWYRQDPGQGLRLIYYSQIVNDFQKGDIAEGYSVSREKKESFPLTVTSAQKNPTAFYLCASSAGGNYYNEQFFGPGTRLTVL.

The gene calls are TRBV30 and TRBJ1-2; possible D gene TRBD1, 6 bases. Germline lookup yields CDR1 GTSNPN and CDR2 SVGIG (reference sequence). V lost 5 bases to trimming and J lost 3 bases, with 19 bases between them. This CDR3 region has 15 residues. The CDR3 DNA is TGTGCCTGGGGCAAGGGGGGGGCACTGGACTATGGCTACACCTTC. Amino acid sequence: CAWGKGGALDYGYTF. Complete variable domain (other parts from reference TRBV30 and TRBJ1-2): SQTIHQWPATLVQPVGSPLSLECTVEGTSNPNLYWYRQAAGRGLQLLFYSVGIGQISSEVPQNLSASRPQDRQFILSSKKLLLSDSGFYLCAWGKGGALDYGYTFGSGTRLTVV.

The CDR3 DNA reads as TGTGCCAGCAGCCCACTAGGCGGAGCAACTAATGAAAAACTGTTTTTT. It is translated as CASSPLGGATNEKLFF. The chain links TRBV7-8 to TRBJ1-4; D is unresolved. Trimming removed 5 bases at V and 0 bases at J, with 13 bases between. The CDR3 contains 16 residues. CDR1 SGHVS and CDR2 FQNEAQ come from the germline V gene. The variable domain in full, completed from reference TRBV7-8 and TRBJ1-4, reads GAGVSQSPRYKVAKRGQDVALRCDPISGHVSLFWYQQALGQGPEFLTYFQNEAQLDKSGLPSDRFFAERPEGSVSTLKIQRTQQEDSAVYLCASSPLGGATNEKLFFGSGTQLSVL.

V and J are TRBV28 and TRBJ1-6; tentatively, D is TRBD1 (5 bases). Trimming pared 2 bases from V and 8 bases from J, leaving 13 bases between. From germline, CDR1 is MDHEN and CDR2 SYDVKM. This CDR3 is built from 15 residues. The chain's CDR3 is CASSLGAARDSPLHF. The CDR3 coding sequence is TGTGCCAGCAGTTTAGGGGCCGCCCGAGATTCACCCCTCCACTTT.

The chain is built from TRBV5-4 and TRBJ1-4; D is possibly TRBD1 (5 bases). The CDR3 totals 12 residues. V was cut by 10 bases and J by 3 bases, with 10 bases left in between. Germline assignment: CDR1 SGHNT and CDR2 YYREEE (reference sequence). CDR3 bases: TGTGCCCAGGGTAGGGCTAATGAAAAACTGTTTTTT. It encodes CAQGRANEKLFF. Based on the CDR3 plus reference TRBV5-4 and TRBJ1-4, the full variable domain is ETGVTQSPTHLIKTRGQQVTLRCSSQSGHNTVSWYQQALGQGPQFIFQYYREEENGRGNFPPRFSGLQFPNYSSELNVNALELDDSALYLCAQGRANEKLFFGSGTQLSVL.

The genes are TRBV5-5 and TRBJ2-5; TRBD1 matches at 7 bases. The CDR3 is 14 amino acids. In germline, CDR1 is SGHKS, CDR2 YYEKEE (reference sequence). Germline trimming cut 4 bases from V and 5 bases from J; bases unmatched to any gene: 8. For the CDR3, the DNA is TGTGCCAGCAGCCTGACAGGGTATGGGGAGACCCAGTACTTC. Amino acids: CASSLTGYGETQYF. The whole variable domain, filled in from reference TRBV5-5 and TRBJ2-5, reads DAGVTQSPTHLIKTRGQQVTLRCSPISGHKSVSWYQQVLGQGPQFIFQYYEKEERGRGNFPDRFSARQFPNYSSELNVNALLLGDSALYLCASSLTGYGETQYFGPGTRLLVL.

This clone was counted only a few times. This chain links TRBV19 with TRBJ1-5; TRBD1 might be the D (5 bases). Germline CDR1 and CDR2: LNHDA and SQIVND (reference sequence). Trimming shortened V by 6 bases and J by 0 bases, and 21 bases separated the two germline ends. The CDR3 is 18 residues long. CDR3 protein: CASRVLFGGAYSNQPQHF. The CDR3 nucleotides read TGTGCCAGTAGAGTTTTGTTCGGTGGGGCTTATAGCAATCAGCCCCAGCATTTT.

The chain recombines TRBV7-3 with TRBJ2-5, with D possibly matching TRBD2 (5 bases). V shed 2 bases and J shed 5 bases, with 12 bases lying between them. This CDR3 is 14 amino acids long. Looked up from germline, CDR1 is SGHTA and CDR2 is FQGTGA. DNA of the CDR3: TGTGCCAGCAGCTTAGGGTCTAGCAGGGAGACCCAGTACTTC. It specifies CASSLGSSRETQYF. Full variable domain (outside the CDR3, taken from reference TRBV7-3 and TRBJ2-5): GAGVSQTPSNKVTEKGKYVELRCDPISGHTALYWYRQSLGQGPEFLIYFQGTGAADDSGLPNDRFFAVRPEGSVSTLKIQRTERGDSAVYLCASSLGSSRETQYFGPGTRLLVL.

The chain joins TRBV10-2 to TRBJ2-2, with a possible D match to TRBD1 (6 bases). The germline V and J ends were trimmed by 5 bases and 11 bases, with 12 bases remaining between them. In germline, CDR1 is WSHSY, CDR2 SAAADI. The CDR3 is 12 amino acids. The CDR3 coding sequence is TGCGCCAGCAGTTTGGACAGCCGTGAGCTGTTTTTT. Translation: CASSLDSRELFF.

This chain connects TRBV27 to TRBJ1-5; TRBD1 is a possible D gene (6 bases). The CDR3 is made up of 20 amino acids. The germline V gene has CDR1 MNHEY and CDR2 SMNVEV (reference sequence). V lost 8 bases to trimming and J lost 6 bases, with 35 bases between them. CDR3 amino acids: CASALSQTYRRQGTFQPQHF. CDR3 in DNA: TGTGCCAGCGCCCTCAGCCAAACTTACCGGCGGCAGGGGACGTTTCAGCCCCAGCATTTT.

J is TRBJ1-2 and V is TRBV27; 7 nucleotides align to TRBD1. The CDR3 sequence is 13 residues long. Unmatched junction bases numbered 6, after V lost 7 bases and J lost 4 bases. Germline V gene lookup returns CDR1 MNHEY and CDR2 SMNVEV (reference sequence). This chain's CDR3 is CASKDDRVYGYTF. CDR3 coding DNA: TGTGCCAGCAAGGACGACAGGGTCTATGGCTACACCTTC.

With respect to this clone: A read error is likely, as this CDR3 ends without the conserved phenylalanine or tryptophan. Because the CDR3's place on the DNA is in doubt, the DNA is left out and the CDR3 is given as listed by TCRdb. The chain links TRBV7-9 to TRBJ1-3; the DNA was not compared with TRBD1, the D call given in the table. Germline CDR1 and CDR2: SEHNR and FQNEAQ (reference sequence). The CDR3 spans 9 residues, counting both ends. The CDR3 here is CASSPGQFG.

The genes are TRBV25-1 and TRBJ1-1; possibly TRBD1 for D (6 bases). Germline V gene data show CDR1 as MGHDK and CDR2 as SYGVNS. The CDR3 covers 14 residues. V was cut by 4 bases and J by 5 bases, with 14 bases left in between. CDR3: CASSVGGAPTEAFF. In DNA, the CDR3 is TGTGCCAGCAGTGTTGGGGGGGCGCCTACTGAAGCTTTCTTT. The full variable domain, with the rest looked up from reference TRBV25-1 and TRBJ1-1, is EADIYQTPRYLVIGTGKKITLECSQTMGHDKMYWYQQDPGMELHLIHYSYGVNSTEKGDLSSESTVSRIRTEHFPLTLESARPSHTSQYLCASSVGGAPTEAFFGQGTRLTVV.

This chain connects TRBV30 to TRBJ1-3; D gene unclear. CDR3 length: 13 residues. CDR1 and CDR2 from the germline V gene are GTSNPN and SVGIG (reference sequence). The V end was cut by 4 bases, the J end by 0 bases, with 7 bases between. The CDR3 loop is CAWNGNSGNTIYF. CDR3 DNA sequence: TGTGCCTGGAATGGCAACTCTGGAAACACCATATATTTT.